This T cell receptor beta chain was found in a study of metastatic and nonmetastatic thyroid tumors. Overall study context: Patients with malignant and benign thyroid disease provided blood and tumor or nodule tissue, whose repertoires were compared.

Treatment of any kind had been given to no patient before thyroid surgery. By share of the sample, this clone is medium-sized. TCRdb used MiXCR to call clones anew from the PCR reads. The sample lists about 33,000 clones, more than 15% occurring once. Germline CDR1 reads MDHEN; CDR2 reads SYDVKM. Trimming shortened V by 5 bases and J by 0 bases, and 14 bases separated the two germline ends. This CDR3 has 15 residues. This sequence joins TRBV28 and TRBJ2-7, with D tentatively TRBD1 or TRBD2 (5 bases each). This clonotype was sampled from a female donor with papillary thyroid cancer or a benign thyroid nodule (not recorded which). Some clones in this sample may be carry-over from other donors' samples. The material sequenced was blood. The CDR3 sequence: CASSPRGEGSYEQYF. The CDR3 nucleotides read TGTGCCAGCAGTCCCCGGGGCGAGGGCTCCTACGAGCAGTACTTC.